These 19 T cell receptor beta chains share one sample of origin, sequenced in a study of cytomegalovirus exposure and HLA in healthy donors. Primers: 60 Vbeta forward and 13 Jbeta reverse. Measured with immunoSEQ multiplex PCR; TCRdb has only the in-frame clones, and not every one. The profile shows about 180,000 clones, roughly 84% of them singletons. Sequenced sample: PBMCs. The receptors come from a boy aged 2 to 10 in good health and CMV-seronegative.

The chain links TRBV9 to TRBJ2-3, with D possibly TRBD2 on 6 matching bases. CDR1 and CDR2 from the germline V gene are SGDLS and YYNGEE. Trimming took off 4 bases at V and 1 base at J, with 16 bases between the two ends. This CDR3 region has 16 residues. CDR3 coding DNA: TGTGCCAGCAGCCTCCAGGCGGGGAGCCGCACAGATACGCAGTATTTT. Its protein is CASSLQAGSRTDTQYF.

The CDR3 DNA follows: TGTGCCAGCAGCTCGAGAGCCGGGACTAAGAACTACAATGAGCAGTTCTTC. Translated, it gives CASSSRAGTKNYNEQFF. The rearrangement links TRBV7-6 to TRBJ2-1, with TRBD2 identical over 7 bases. Germline CDR1 and CDR2: SGHVS and FNYEAQ. V lost 4 bases, J lost 3 bases, and 12 bases stayed unmatched. This CDR3 region has 17 residues. Filled out from reference TRBV7-6 and TRBJ2-1, the complete variable domain reads GAGVSQSPRYKVTKRGQDVALRCDPISGHVSLYWYRQALGQGPEFLTYFNYEAQQDKSGLPNDRFSAERPEGSISTLTIQRTEQRDSAMYRCASSSRAGTKNYNEQFFGPGTRLTVL.

V is TRBV28 and J is TRBJ1-5; maybe TRBD1 (5 bases). Trimming shortened V by 2 bases and J by 2 bases, and 10 bases separated the two germline ends. This CDR3 is 15 amino acids long. Germline values: CDR1 MDHEN, CDR2 SYDVKM. The CDR3 loop is CASSLGGTGNQPQHF. The CDR3, as DNA: TGTGCCAGCAGTTTAGGCGGGACGGGCAATCAGCCCCAGCATTTT.

Here the CDR3 reads CASTFLRQGASYEQYV. The DNA of the CDR3 is TGTGCCAGCACCTTCCTAAGGCAGGGGGCCTCCTACGAGCAGTACGTC. The chain combines TRBV5-4 with TRBJ2-7; 8 positions agree with TRBD1. The V gene's germline CDR1 is SGHNT and CDR2 YYREEE (reference sequence). The CDR3 sequence is 16 residues long. V lost 6 bases to trimming and J lost 0 bases; unmatched junction nucleotides: 11.

The gene calls are TRBV5-6 and TRBJ1-2; possible D gene TRBD1, 5 bases. Germline V gene lookup returns CDR1 SGHDT and CDR2 YYEEEE. Deletions cut 7 bases from V and 4 bases from J, with 11 bases between. The CDR3 totals 12 residues. Here the CDR3 reads CASSAGLYGYTF. The CDR3 bases are TGTGCCAGCTCTGCAGGGCTCTATGGCTACACCTTC.

The chain uses TRBV7-8 and TRBJ1-2; 7 positions agree with TRBD1. The V and J ends lost 1 base and 5 bases, in that order; junction bases with no gene match: 4. Germline CDR1 SGHVS, CDR2 FQNEAQ. The CDR3 spans 14 residues. The CDR3 here is CASSLESGGYGYTF. DNA of the CDR3: TGTGCCAGCAGCTTAGAATCAGGGGGGTATGGCTACACCTTC.

V is TRBV27 and J is TRBJ1-2; 10 nucleotides agree with TRBD1. The CDR3 consists of 15 residues. Germline values: CDR1 MNHEY, CDR2 SMNVEV (reference sequence). The V and J ends lost 5 bases and 2 bases, in that order; junction bases with no gene match: 5. CDR3 in amino acids: CASSRQGARNYGYTF. Here the CDR3 DNA reads TGTGCCAGCAGTCGACAGGGGGCGCGGAACTATGGCTACACCTTC.

The V gene is TRBV6-5, the J gene TRBJ1-2; TRBD1 might be the D (5 bases). The CDR3 totals 15 residues. The V end lost 6 bases, the J end lost 4 bases, and 18 bases lay between the germline ends. CDR1 MNHEY and CDR2 SVGAGI come from the germline V gene. The CDR3 sequence is CASSPLDSLRYGYTF. CDR3 bases: TGTGCCAGCAGCCCCTTAGACAGCCTACGCTATGGCTACACCTTC.

The V gene is TRBV5-1, the J gene TRBJ1-1, with 9 bases aligning to TRBD1. V lost 4 bases and J lost 5; bases outside the gene matches: 6. The germline CDR1 and CDR2 sequences are SGHRS and YFSETQ. The CDR3 sequence is 14 residues long. CDR3 sequence: CASSKGTGTTEAFF. The CDR3 nucleotides read TGCGCCAGCAGCAAGGGGACAGGGACTACTGAAGCTTTCTTT.

The chain has TRBV21-1 and TRBJ2-1; whether TRBD2, the table's D call, matches the DNA was not checked. TRBV21-1 is a pseudogene segment. CDR3 length equals 17 residues. DNA for the CDR3: TGTGCCAGCAGCAAAGTCGAGCGGACTAGCGGATACAATGAGCAGTTCTTC. Its protein is CASSKVERTSGYNEQFF.

This chain joins TRBV27 and TRBJ1-2, with 7 nucleotides matching TRBD1. The V gene's germline CDR1 is MNHEY and CDR2 SMNVEV (reference sequence). The CDR3 is 15 amino acids. With 6 bases clipped from V and 2 bases from J, the junction kept 9 bases outside the gene matches. CDR3 protein: CASRGGGDSNYGYTF. As DNA, the CDR3 is TGTGCCAGCAGAGGAGGAGGGGACAGCAACTATGGCTACACCTTC.

The CDR3 loop is CASSQDSDREETQYF. CDR3 nucleotides: TGCGCCAGCAGCCAAGATTCCGACAGGGAAGAGACCCAGTACTTC. This chain links TRBV4-1 with TRBJ2-5; TRBD1 aligns across 7 bases. This CDR3 contains 15 residues. The V segment lost 0 bases and the J segment 3 bases; nucleotides outside the gene matches: 4. Germline CDR1 MGHRA, CDR2 YSYEKL.

The rearrangement uses TRBV5-6 and TRBJ1-1, with TRBD1 as a possible D gene (5 bases). Germline values: CDR1 SGHDT, CDR2 YYEEEE. This CDR3 is built from 13 residues. V lost 0 bases to trimming and J lost 10 bases, with 13 bases between them. In DNA form, the CDR3 reads TGTGCCAGCAGCTTGGCGGGGGGAAGTGTAGCTTTCTTT. Translation gives CASSLAGGSVAFF.

The chain links TRBV5-6 to TRBJ2-1, with TRBD2 identical over 13 bases. Germline V gene sequence: CDR1 SGHDT, CDR2 YYEEEE. The CDR3 loop spans 16 amino acids. The V gene end was trimmed by 2 bases and the J gene end by 6 bases; junction bases not matched to a gene: 5. The CDR3 loop is CASSFGGLAGFNEQFF. Written as DNA, the CDR3 is TGTGCCAGCAGCTTTGGGGGACTAGCGGGATTCAATGAGCAGTTCTTC. The complete variable domain, with remaining parts taken from reference TRBV5-6 and TRBJ2-1, reads DAGVTQSPTHLIKTRGQQVTLRCSPKSGHDTVSWYQQALGQGPQFIFQYYEEEERQRGNFPDRFSGHQFPNYSSELNVNALLLGDSALYLCASSFGGLAGFNEQFFGPGTRLTVL.

J is TRBJ1-5 and V is TRBV6-1; 10 nucleotides align to TRBD1. The germline CDR1 and CDR2 sequences are MNHNS and SASEGT. Losses at the gene ends were 6 bases for V and 4 bases for J; bases not matched to a gene: 6. The CDR3 contains 15 residues. CDR3 sequence (DNA): TGTGCCAGCAGAGACAGGGGGCGCGGGAATCAGCCCCAGCATTTT. Residues: CASRDRGRGNQPQHF.

This chain links TRBV27 with TRBJ2-5; 9 bases map to TRBD2. The CDR3 runs to 12 residues. The junction had 0 bases not matched to a gene; V was cut back by 9 bases and J by 1 base. Looked up from germline, CDR1 is MNHEY and CDR2 is SMNVEV (reference sequence). CDR3 region: CASSGGQETQYF. The CDR3 nucleotides read TGTGCCAGTAGCGGGGGCCAAGAGACCCAGTACTTC.

The V call is TRBV5-6, the J call TRBJ1-2, with 8 bases aligning to TRBD1. CDR1 and CDR2 (germline): SGHDT, YYEEEE. The junction had 10 bases not matched to a gene; V was cut back by 2 bases and J by 7 bases. The CDR3 spans 15 residues. CDR3 sequence (DNA): TGTGCCAGCAGCTTTAATGGGGCAGGGGGCAGTGGCTACACCTTC. Its protein is CASSFNGAGGSGYTF.

This clone is a singleton in its sample. This rearrangement joins TRBV29-1 to TRBJ2-5, with 12 bases aligning to TRBD2. Per the germline V gene, CDR1 is SQVTM and CDR2 is ANQGSEA. The CDR3 is 16 residues long. J lost 4 bases, V lost 6 bases, and 12 bases had no gene match. Here the CDR3 DNA reads TGCAGCGTGGGACTCCGACTAGCGGGAGTTTCAGAGACCCAGTACTTC. This codes for CSVGLRLAGVSETQYF. The complete variable domain, with remaining parts taken from reference TRBV29-1 and TRBJ2-5, reads SAVISQKPSRDICQRGTSLTIQCQVDSQVTMMFWYRQQPGQSLTLIATANQGSEATYESGFVIDKFPISRPNLTFSTLTVSNMSPEDSSIYLCSVGLRLAGVSETQYFGPGTRLLVL.

The V and J genes are TRBV11-2 and TRBJ2-7; tentative D call: TRBD2 (5 bases). CDR3 length equals 13 residues. The V end was cut by 0 bases, the J end by 6 bases, with 9 bases between. CDR1 and CDR2 from the germline V gene are SGHAT and FQNNGV. The CDR3 bases are TGTGCCAGCAGCTTAGATCCGGGGTCCGAGCAGTACGTC. This codes for CASSLDPGSEQYV.